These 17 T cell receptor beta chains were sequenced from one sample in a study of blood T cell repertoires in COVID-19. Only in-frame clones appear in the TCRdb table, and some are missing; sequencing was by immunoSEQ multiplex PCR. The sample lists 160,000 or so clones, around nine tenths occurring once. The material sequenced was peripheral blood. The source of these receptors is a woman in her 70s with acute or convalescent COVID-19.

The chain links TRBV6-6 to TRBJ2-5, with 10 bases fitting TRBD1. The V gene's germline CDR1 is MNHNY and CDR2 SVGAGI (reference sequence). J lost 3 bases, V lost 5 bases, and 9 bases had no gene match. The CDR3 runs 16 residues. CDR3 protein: CASSRQGAHQEETQYF. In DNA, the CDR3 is TGTGCCAGCAGTCGACAGGGGGCACATCAGGAAGAGACCCAGTACTTC.

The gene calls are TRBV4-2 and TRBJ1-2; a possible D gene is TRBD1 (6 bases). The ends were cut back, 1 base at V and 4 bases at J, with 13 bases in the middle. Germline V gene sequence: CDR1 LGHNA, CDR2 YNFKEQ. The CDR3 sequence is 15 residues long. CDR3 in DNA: TGTGCCAGCAGCCAAGGGGACCTGACAGGCTATGGCTACACCTTC. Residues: CASSQGDLTGYGYTF.

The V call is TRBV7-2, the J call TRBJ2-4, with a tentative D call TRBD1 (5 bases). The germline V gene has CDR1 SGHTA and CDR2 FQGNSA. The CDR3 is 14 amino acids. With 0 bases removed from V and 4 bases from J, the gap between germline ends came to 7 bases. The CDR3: CASSLAGRKNIQYF. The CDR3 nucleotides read TGTGCCAGCAGCTTAGCGGGGCGGAAAAACATTCAGTACTTC.

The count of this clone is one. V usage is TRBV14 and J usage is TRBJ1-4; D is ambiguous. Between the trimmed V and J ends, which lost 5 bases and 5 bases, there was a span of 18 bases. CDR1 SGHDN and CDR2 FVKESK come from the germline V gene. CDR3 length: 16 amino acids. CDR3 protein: CASSFKSGILNEKLFF. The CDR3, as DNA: TGTGCCAGCAGCTTCAAGTCGGGGATCCTAAATGAAAAACTGTTTTTT.

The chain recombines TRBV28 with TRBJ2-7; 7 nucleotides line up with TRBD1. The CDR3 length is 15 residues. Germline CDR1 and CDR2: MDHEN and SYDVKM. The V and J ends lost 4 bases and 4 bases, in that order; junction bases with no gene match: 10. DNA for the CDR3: TGTGCCAGCAGTTCGGCTGGGACAGATCTTTACGAGCAGTACGTC. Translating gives CASSSAGTDLYEQYV.

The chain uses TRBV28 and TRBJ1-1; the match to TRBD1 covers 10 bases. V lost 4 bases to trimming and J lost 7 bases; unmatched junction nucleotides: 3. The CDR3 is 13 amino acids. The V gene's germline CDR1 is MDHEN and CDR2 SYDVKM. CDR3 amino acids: CASSSTGGNEAFF. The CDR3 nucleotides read TGTGCCAGCAGTTCGACAGGGGGCAATGAAGCTTTCTTT.

CDR3 loop: CASSYAGGAYEQYF. The CDR3 DNA reads TGTGCCAGCAGTTACGCGGGGGGGGCCTACGAGCAGTACTTC. The rearrangement joins TRBV6-2 or TRBV6-3 to TRBJ2-7, with TRBD2 identical over 9 bases. The CDR3 covers 14 residues. V gave up 2 bases and J gave up 2 bases; unmatched junction bases: 1. Looked up from germline, CDR1 is MNHEY and CDR2 is SVGEGT.

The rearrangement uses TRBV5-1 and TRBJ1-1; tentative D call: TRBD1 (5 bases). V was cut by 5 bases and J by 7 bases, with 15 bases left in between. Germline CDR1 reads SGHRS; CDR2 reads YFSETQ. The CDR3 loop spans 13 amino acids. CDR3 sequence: CASSVDTAGEAFF. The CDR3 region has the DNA TGCGCCAGCAGTGTGGACACGGCCGGTGAAGCTTTCTTT.

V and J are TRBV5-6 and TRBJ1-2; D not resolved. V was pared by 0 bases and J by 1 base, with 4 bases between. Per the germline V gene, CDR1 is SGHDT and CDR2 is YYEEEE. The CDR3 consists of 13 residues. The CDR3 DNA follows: TGTGCCAGCAGCTTGGAATATAACTATGGCTACACCTTC. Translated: CASSLEYNYGYTF.

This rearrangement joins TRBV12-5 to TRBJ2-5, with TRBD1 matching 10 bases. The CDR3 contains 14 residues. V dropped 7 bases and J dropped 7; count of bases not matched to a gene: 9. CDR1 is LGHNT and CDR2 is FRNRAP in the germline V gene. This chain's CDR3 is CASALGGTGVTQYF. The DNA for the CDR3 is TGTGCTAGTGCCTTGGGGGGGACAGGGGTGACCCAGTACTTC.

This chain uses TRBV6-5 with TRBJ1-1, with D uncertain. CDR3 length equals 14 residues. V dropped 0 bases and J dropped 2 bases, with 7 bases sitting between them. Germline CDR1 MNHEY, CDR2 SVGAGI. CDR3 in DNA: TGTGCCAGCAGTTACTCGTCCGTAAACACTGAAGCTTTCTTT. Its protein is CASSYSSVNTEAFF.

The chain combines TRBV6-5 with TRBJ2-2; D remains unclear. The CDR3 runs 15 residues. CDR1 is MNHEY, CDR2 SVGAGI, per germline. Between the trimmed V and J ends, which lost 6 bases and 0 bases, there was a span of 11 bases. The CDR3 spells CASRQGATNTGELFF. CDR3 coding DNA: TGTGCCAGCAGACAAGGAGCGACGAACACCGGGGAGCTGTTTTTT.

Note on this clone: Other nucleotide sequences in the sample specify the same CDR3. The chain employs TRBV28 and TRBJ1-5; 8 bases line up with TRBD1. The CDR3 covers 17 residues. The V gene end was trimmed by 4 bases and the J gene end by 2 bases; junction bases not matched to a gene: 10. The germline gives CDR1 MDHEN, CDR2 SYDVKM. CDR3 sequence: CASSSPRTGRGNQPQHF. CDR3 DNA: TGTGCCAGCAGTTCCCCCCGGACAGGGAGAGGCAATCAGCCCCAGCATTTT.

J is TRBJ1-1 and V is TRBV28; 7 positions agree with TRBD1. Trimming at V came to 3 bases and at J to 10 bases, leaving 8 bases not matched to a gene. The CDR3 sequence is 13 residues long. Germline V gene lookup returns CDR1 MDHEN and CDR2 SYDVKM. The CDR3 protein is CASSFLRQGGAFF. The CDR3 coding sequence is TGTGCCAGCAGTTTTTTGAGGCAGGGGGGAGCTTTCTTT.

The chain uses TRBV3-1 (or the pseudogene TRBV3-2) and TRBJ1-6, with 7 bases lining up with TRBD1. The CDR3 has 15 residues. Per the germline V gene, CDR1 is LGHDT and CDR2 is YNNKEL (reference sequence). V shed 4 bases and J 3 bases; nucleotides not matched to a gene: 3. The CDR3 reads CASSPPGGYNSPLHF. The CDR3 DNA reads TGTGCCAGCAGCCCTCCAGGGGGCTATAATTCACCCCTCCACTTT.

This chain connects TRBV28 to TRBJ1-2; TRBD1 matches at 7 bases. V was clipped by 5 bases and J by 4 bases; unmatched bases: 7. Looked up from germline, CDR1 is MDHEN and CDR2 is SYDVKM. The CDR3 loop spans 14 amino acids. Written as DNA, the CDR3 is TGTGCCAGCAGTCCCACCGACAGGGTCTATGGCTACACCTTC. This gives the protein CASSPTDRVYGYTF.

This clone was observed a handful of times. CDR3: CSVGRGNTEAFF. The CDR3 DNA is TGCAGCGTGGGCCGGGGTAACACTGAAGCTTTCTTT. The V gene is TRBV29-1, the J gene TRBJ1-1; D gene unclear. V lost 6 bases, J lost 2 bases, and 10 bases lay in between. Germline assignment: CDR1 SQVTM and CDR2 ANQGSEA. The CDR3 totals 12 residues.